This entry features one T cell receptor beta chain sequence. Its target is not known. Trimming pared 4 bases from V and 1 base from J, leaving 10 bases between. This CDR3 region has 14 residues. Germline lookup yields CDR1 SGHVS and CDR2 FNYEAQ. Generated by immunoSEQ multiplex PCR, the TCRdb table keeps only in-frame clones and is missing some. The sample yields 25,000 to 30,000 clones, around 82% seen once. This entry belongs to a study of OX40 agonist ivuxolimab in advanced cancers. Study at large: Patients in the trial were receiving intravenous ivuxolimab every 2 weeks, at doses of 0.01 to 10 mg/kg. Points from the study as a whole: Blood T cells, both CD4+ and CD8+, expanded clonally by week 6 at 0.1 to 3.0 mg/kg. Antigens targeted by the expanded peripheral T cells were not determined.

Blood got drawn at baseline, again on cycle 4 day 1, and then on cycle 7 day 1. This receptor was taken from an adult with an advanced solid tumor such as melanoma, head and neck, liver or kidney cancer. This chain connects TRBV7-6 to TRBJ1-1; D is uncertain. Sequenced material: CD4+ or CD8+ T cells sorted from blood, taken in a trial of the OX40 agonist ivuxolimab. CDR3 protein: CASSSALGNTEAFF. CDR3 nucleotides: TGTGCCAGCAGCTCTGCGCTGGGGAACACTGAAGCTTTCTTT.